This is a list of T cell receptor beta chains from one sample in a study of shared clonotypes between healthy human individuals. The assay was immunoSEQ multiplex PCR, and TCRdb's table has in-frame clones only and misses some. The sample contains some 2,000,000 clones, approximately 95% of which appear only once. The sequenced sample was naive CD4+ T cells sorted from blood. The receptors stem from a young man in good health. The CDR3 runs from the conserved cysteine through the conserved F or W. Each record gives: J gene, D gene, V gene, clone size, CDR3 protein, CDR3 DNA. The D gene is left open where the match is weak. Size tells how often a clone was seen (once, few, many) or the class of an expanded clone, and some rows leave it out.

j_gene: TRBJ2-5; d_gene: NA; v_gene: TRBV4-1; abundance: NA; CDR3aa: CASSHPNHGAPRETQYF; CDR3nt: TGCGCCAGCAGCCACCCGAATCATGGGGCTCCAAGAGAGACCCAGTACTTC
j_gene: TRBJ2-3; d_gene: NA; v_gene: TRBV5-1; abundance: NA; CDR3aa: CASKGGTSTDTQYF; CDR3nt: TGCGCCTCAAAGGGGGGGACAAGCACAGATACGCAGTATTTT
j_gene: TRBJ1-6; d_gene: NA; v_gene: TRBV19; abundance: NA; CDR3aa: CASSGTSQAPLHF; CDR3nt: TGTGCCTCATCCGGGACATCTCAGGCACCCCTCCACTTT
j_gene: TRBJ2-7; d_gene: TRBD1; v_gene: TRBV6-5; abundance: NA; CDR3aa: CASSYWDRGPYEQYF; CDR3nt: TGTGCCAGCAGTTACTGGGACAGGGGCCCCTACGAGCAGTACTTC
j_gene: TRBJ2-3; d_gene: NA; v_gene: TRBV6-5; abundance: NA; CDR3aa: CASSYRGGTDTQYF; CDR3nt: TGTGCCAGCAGTTACAGGGGGGGCACAGATACGCAGTATTTT
j_gene: TRBJ2-5; d_gene: TRBD2; v_gene: TRBV10-3; abundance: NA; CDR3aa: CAISEGAGGKETQYF; CDR3nt: TGTGCCATCAGTGAGGGAGCGGGGGGAAAAGAGACCCAGTACTTC
j_gene: TRBJ2-2; d_gene: NA; v_gene: TRBV7-3; abundance: NA; CDR3aa: CASSLDRLNTGELFF; CDR3nt: TGTGCCAGCAGCCTGGACAGACTCAACACCGGGGAGCTGTTTTTT
j_gene: TRBJ2-5; d_gene: TRBD1; v_gene: TRBV25-1; abundance: NA; CDR3aa: CASASTGVETQYF; CDR3nt: TGTGCCAGCGCTTCAACAGGGGTCGAGACCCAGTACTTC
j_gene: TRBJ2-3; d_gene: NA; v_gene: TRBV10-1; abundance: NA; CDR3aa: CASSDPGRDTDTQYF; CDR3nt: TGCGCCAGCAGTGATCCGGGGCGGGACACAGATACGCAGTATTTT
j_gene: TRBJ2-1; d_gene: NA; v_gene: TRBV10-3; abundance: NA; CDR3aa: CAIKKGGLYNEQFF; CDR3nt: TGTGCCATCAAGAAAGGGGGTCTCTACAATGAGCAGTTCTTC
j_gene: TRBJ2-3; d_gene: NA; v_gene: TRBV9; abundance: once; CDR3aa: CASSVLATDTQYF; CDR3nt: TGTGCCAGCAGCGTATTAGCGACAGATACGCAGTATTTT
j_gene: TRBJ1-2; d_gene: NA; v_gene: TRBV5-4; abundance: NA; CDR3aa: CASSSSGEGYGYTF; CDR3nt: TGTGCCAGCAGCTCTTCAGGGGAAGGCTATGGCTACACCTTC
j_gene: TRBJ2-2; d_gene: TRBD1; v_gene: TRBV5-4; abundance: NA; CDR3aa: CASTLQGTTGELFF; CDR3nt: TGTGCCAGCACCCTACAGGGGACAACCGGGGAGCTGTTTTTT
j_gene: TRBJ1-4; d_gene: NA; v_gene: TRBV6-6; abundance: once; CDR3aa: CASSPTWTDEKLFF; CDR3nt: TGTGCCAGCAGTCCTACGTGGACAGATGAAAAACTGTTTTTT
j_gene: TRBJ2-7; d_gene: TRBD2; v_gene: TRBV28; abundance: NA; CDR3aa: CASNGRGVGAYEQYF; CDR3nt: TGTGCCAGCAACGGCCGGGGGGTCGGGGCCTACGAGCAGTACTTC
j_gene: TRBJ2-1; d_gene: TRBD2; v_gene: TRBV6-6; abundance: NA; CDR3aa: CASNGGGNSYNEQFF; CDR3nt: TGTGCCAGCAACGGGGGAGGGAACTCCTACAATGAGCAGTTCTTC
j_gene: TRBJ1-5; d_gene: NA; v_gene: TRBV15; abundance: NA; CDR3aa: CATSRDTGISNQPQHF; CDR3nt: TGTGCCACCAGCAGAGATACAGGGATTAGCAATCAGCCCCAGCATTTT
j_gene: TRBJ2-5; d_gene: TRBD2; v_gene: TRBV5-1; abundance: NA; CDR3aa: CASSLEGGKETQYF; CDR3nt: TGCGCCAGCAGCTTGGAGGGAGGGAAAGAGACCCAGTACTTC
j_gene: TRBJ2-5; d_gene: TRBD2; v_gene: TRBV4-1; abundance: NA; CDR3aa: CASSQPGTSLTQYF; CDR3nt: TGCGCCAGCAGCCAGCCCGGGACTAGTCTAACCCAGTACTTC
j_gene: TRBJ1-4; d_gene: NA; v_gene: TRBV11-2; abundance: NA; CDR3aa: CASSLEGRATNEKLFF; CDR3nt: TGTGCCAGCAGCTTAGAGGGCCGCGCAACTAATGAAAAACTGTTTTTT
j_gene: TRBJ1-1; d_gene: NA; v_gene: TRBV5-1; abundance: few; CDR3aa: CASSLGANTEAFF; CDR3nt: TGCGCCAGCAGCTTGGGGGCAAACACTGAAGCTTTCTTT
j_gene: TRBJ2-7; d_gene: TRBD1; v_gene: TRBV5-4; abundance: NA; CDR3aa: CASSFPGQAAWEQYF; CDR3nt: TGTGCCAGCAGCTTTCCGGGACAGGCGGCTTGGGAGCAGTACTTC
j_gene: TRBJ1-4; d_gene: NA; v_gene: TRBV6-1; abundance: NA; CDR3aa: CASSAWTENEKLFF; CDR3nt: TGTGCCAGCAGTGCTTGGACGGAGAATGAAAAACTGTTTTTT
j_gene: TRBJ1-4; d_gene: NA; v_gene: TRBV2; abundance: NA; CDR3aa: CASISWGTNEKLFF; CDR3nt: TGTGCCAGCATAAGTTGGGGGACTAATGAAAAACTGTTTTTT
j_gene: TRBJ2-5; d_gene: NA; v_gene: TRBV7-2; abundance: NA; CDR3aa: CASSLEGRDRTEYF; CDR3nt: TGTGCCAGCAGCTTAGAGGGCCGCGACCGTACCGAGTACTTC
j_gene: TRBJ2-7; d_gene: NA; v_gene: TRBV28; abundance: NA; CDR3aa: CASSSLAPTYEQYF; CDR3nt: TGTGCCAGCAGTTCCCTGGCACCAACCTACGAGCAGTACTTC
j_gene: TRBJ2-1; d_gene: NA; v_gene: TRBV5-1; abundance: NA; CDR3aa: CASSLIGGDNEQFF; CDR3nt: TGCGCCAGCAGCCTGATAGGGGGTGACAATGAGCAGTTCTTC